The rows below give T cell receptor beta chains drawn from one sample of a study of post-analysis software for immune sequencing data. TCRdb reprocessed the PCR reads with MiXCR, giving one entry per CDR3 protein. The table records around 190,000 distinct CDR3 sequences, 25% to 35% of them present only once. The sample comprised blood. These receptors all stem from a girl between 2 and 17 years old with multiple sclerosis. The conserved cysteine and the conserved F or W are not part of the CDR3 here. D genes are given only for firm matches.

J gene: TRBJ2-5; D gene: TRBD2; V gene: TRBV29-1; CDR3 length: 13; CDR3 protein: SVGGLAGREETQY
J gene: TRBJ1-6; D gene: -; V gene: TRBV5-6; CDR3 length: 14; CDR3 protein: ASSLLGSSYNSPLH
J gene: TRBJ1-2; D gene: TRBD1; V gene: TRBV5-1; CDR3 length: 16; CDR3 protein: ASSLATVTGGGNYGYT
J gene: TRBJ1-2; D gene: TRBD1; V gene: TRBV5-1; CDR3 length: 11; CDR3 protein: ASSSRGDYGYT
J gene: TRBJ2-1; D gene: TRBD1; V gene: TRBV7-9; CDR3 length: 15; CDR3 protein: ASSSWTGESSYNEQF
J gene: TRBJ2-4; D gene: -; V gene: TRBV14; CDR3 length: 12; CDR3 protein: ASSQAEEYYGQY
J gene: TRBJ2-1; D gene: -; V gene: TRBV5-1; CDR3 length: 12; CDR3 protein: ASSWAVQSWEQF
J gene: TRBJ2-7; D gene: -; V gene: TRBV7-9; CDR3 length: 10; CDR3 protein: ASSLNSYEQY
J gene: TRBJ2-1; D gene: -; V gene: TRBV5-1; CDR3 length: 13; CDR3 protein: ASSQEQIRLDEQF
J gene: TRBJ1-5; D gene: TRBD1; V gene: TRBV6-6; CDR3 length: 14; CDR3 protein: ASRHIQGISNQPQH
J gene: TRBJ1-5; D gene: -; V gene: TRBV20-1; CDR3 length: 12; CDR3 protein: SARLAQSNQPQH
J gene: TRBJ2-5; D gene: TRBD1; V gene: TRBV5-1; CDR3 length: 15; CDR3 protein: ASNSNPGQGGSETQY
J gene: TRBJ2-1; D gene: -; V gene: TRBV5-8; CDR3 length: 14; CDR3 protein: ASSPGGSGTGAEQF
J gene: TRBJ2-7; D gene: -; V gene: TRBV10-3; CDR3 length: 11; CDR3 protein: AISESIDHEQY
J gene: TRBJ2-2; D gene: TRBD2; V gene: TRBV29-1; CDR3 length: 14; CDR3 protein: SVAGLAGADTGELF
J gene: TRBJ1-1; D gene: -; V gene: TRBV5-5; CDR3 length: 12; CDR3 protein: ASSATRNGPEAF
J gene: TRBJ2-3; D gene: -; V gene: TRBV7-2; CDR3 length: 12; CDR3 protein: ASSWGAGTDTQY
J gene: TRBJ1-6; D gene: -; V gene: TRBV2; CDR3 length: 14; CDR3 protein: ASTPRAFPGNSPLH
J gene: TRBJ1-2; D gene: -; V gene: TRBV7-2; CDR3 length: 12; CDR3 protein: ASSLPGRDYGYT
J gene: TRBJ2-1; D gene: TRBD1; V gene: TRBV11-3; CDR3 length: 13; CDR3 protein: ASSPRDRGINEQF
J gene: TRBJ2-2; D gene: TRBD2; V gene: TRBV3-1; CDR3 length: 15; CDR3 protein: ASSRATSGSWGGELF
J gene: TRBJ2-7; D gene: -; V gene: TRBV7-9; CDR3 length: 12; CDR3 protein: ASSLDSVSYEQY
J gene: TRBJ2-7; D gene: TRBD1; V gene: TRBV7-9; CDR3 length: 12; CDR3 protein: ASIPDRGDYEQY
J gene: TRBJ2-1; D gene: -; V gene: TRBV4-2; CDR3 length: 15; CDR3 protein: ASSQERSVWRSNEQF
J gene: TRBJ2-5; D gene: -; V gene: TRBV7-9; CDR3 length: 9; CDR3 protein: ASSLQETRY
J gene: TRBJ2-3; D gene: TRBD1; V gene: TRBV5-1; CDR3 length: 14; CDR3 protein: ASSLGDRGREDTQY
J gene: TRBJ1-2; D gene: -; V gene: TRBV20-1; CDR3 length: 12; CDR3 protein: SADPGGQAGGYT
J gene: TRBJ1-6; D gene: -; V gene: TRBV28; CDR3 length: 13; CDR3 protein: ASSLPAYLDSPLH
J gene: TRBJ2-1; D gene: -; V gene: TRBV5-1; CDR3 length: 13; CDR3 protein: ASSFRLAANNEQF
J gene: TRBJ2-7; D gene: -; V gene: TRBV21-1; CDR3 length: 15; CDR3 protein: ASSKPFGQGFSYEQY
J gene: TRBJ1-6; D gene: TRBD1; V gene: TRBV28; CDR3 length: 12; CDR3 protein: ASSLTGVNSPLH
J gene: TRBJ2-7; D gene: TRBD2; V gene: TRBV4-1; CDR3 length: 16; CDR3 protein: ASSQDVATGSGRQEQY
J gene: TRBJ2-7; D gene: -; V gene: TRBV20-1; CDR3 length: 11; CDR3 protein: SATPTDPYEQY
J gene: TRBJ2-3; D gene: TRBD1; V gene: TRBV13; CDR3 length: 14; CDR3 protein: ASNRGGTGAIDTQY
J gene: TRBJ2-1; D gene: TRBD2; V gene: TRBV29-1; CDR3 length: 14; CDR3 protein: SVEGLAVSSYNEQF
J gene: TRBJ2-7; D gene: TRBD1; V gene: TRBV29-1; CDR3 length: 12; CDR3 protein: SVEIGQGGYEQY
J gene: TRBJ2-5; D gene: TRBD1; V gene: TRBV11-2; CDR3 length: 14; CDR3 protein: ASSPRGRGRQETQY
J gene: TRBJ1-6; D gene: -; V gene: TRBV20-1; CDR3 length: 15; CDR3 protein: SAPATGGRSYNSPLH
J gene: -; D gene: TRBD2; V gene: TRBV28; CDR3 length: 10; CDR3 protein: ATQGDYYEQY
J gene: TRBJ2-5; D gene: -; V gene: TRBV3-1; CDR3 length: 11; CDR3 protein: ASSQVAGSASY